The source of this T cell receptor beta chain is a study of blood T cell repertoires in COVID-19. Across the study: COVID-19 samples collected from the United States, Italy and Spain covered acute and convalescent phases.

This table comes from immunoSEQ multiplex PCR, and its TCRdb copy is limited to in-frame clones, with some not included. The sample gives about 150,000 clones, approximately 80% of which show up once; nearly 10% is in the top ten. Sequencing input: peripheral blood. This receptor was identified in a woman between 45 and 60 years old with acute or convalescent COVID-19.

The CDR3 nucleotides read TGTGCCAGCAGCGTGAGCACTAATAGCGGGGGCGAGCAGTACTTC. Its translation: CASSVSTNSGGEQYF. This chain uses TRBV9 with TRBJ2-7, with 9 bases matching TRBD2. J was trimmed by 6 bases and V by 2 bases; bases with no gene match: 9. The CDR3 extends over 15 amino acids. Germline CDR1 reads SGDLS; CDR2 reads YYNGEE.